This T cell receptor (beta chain) was recovered during a study of T cells in Graves' hyperthyroidism and ophthalmopathy. Study as a whole: Peripheral blood specimens were obtained at initial diagnosis, prior to any treatment.

On this clonotype itself: Its cognate antigen is unknown.

Findings and caveats of the study: Ophthalmopathy, as predicted by the model, came a median 6.5 months after the prediction.

Amplified regions were TCR beta CDR3 sequences from RNA transcripts. Primed by the HTBI set, a first-round RT-PCR was run on the TCR CDR3. TCRdb itself ran the multiplex PCR reads through MiXCR, one entry per CDR3 protein. The sample yields a few hundred thousand distinct CDR3 sequences, 18% seen once. A patient was excluded if there was uncontrolled infection, other autoimmune disease, pregnancy or lactation. In making diagnoses, clinical symptoms, serum thyroxine and TRAb, thyroid ultrasound and orbital computed tomography were all used. This clonotype was sampled from a woman in her 50s with Graves' hyperthyroidism. Sequenced sample: blood.

For the CDR3, the DNA is TGTGCCAGCACCGAAGGGGGGCAGGGGGGCACAGATACGCAGTATTTT. It codes for CASTEGGQGGTDTQYF. The chain uses TRBV28 and TRBJ2-3; maybe TRBD1 (7 bases). This CDR3 contains 16 residues. The V gene's germline CDR1 is MDHEN and CDR2 SYDVKM. V was trimmed by 7 bases and J by 1 base, leaving 18 bases between them.